The 9 T cell receptor beta chains below were found in one sample sequenced in a study of T cells in Graves' hyperthyroidism and ophthalmopathy (dated by TCRdb to the late 2010s). Receptors were amplified or captured by multiplex PCR. Reads for this sample came from an Illumina HiSeq 2000. The TCR beta CDR3 regions were amplified from RNA transcripts. The first round of RT-PCR for the TCR CDR3 was performed with the HTBI primer set and the Qiagen OneStep RT-PCR kit. TCRdb reworked the public reads: Q25 trimming with fastp, MiXCR clone assembly, productive beta chains retained. Every CDR3 protein is listed once, alongside the most common genes and DNA of its rows. Counted in this sample were 450,000 to 600,000 distinct CDR3 sequences; approximately 14% of them appeared once. Of the sample, 11% to 15% is held by the ten largest clones. The sequenced material came from blood. Source of these receptors: a woman aged 35 to 49 with Graves' hyperthyroidism.

This clonotype was detected many times. The genes are TRBV4-1 and TRBJ2-1, with 12 bases that match TRBD2. Trimming at V came to 2 bases and at J to 9 bases, leaving 2 bases not matched to a gene. The CDR3 loop spans 14 amino acids. In germline, CDR1 is MGHRA, CDR2 YSYEKL. As DNA, the CDR3 is TGCGCCAGCAGCCAACGACTAGCGGGAGCTGAGCAGTTCTTC. Translating it yields CASSQRLAGAEQFF.

This clonotype was counted ten times or more. The V gene is TRBV18, the J gene TRBJ2-1; possibly TRBD2 for D (5 bases). The germline V and J ends were trimmed by 3 bases and 6 bases, with 12 bases remaining between them. The CDR3 spans 14 residues. Germline CDR1 and CDR2: KGHSH and LQKENI. The CDR3 region is CASSPRTGSNEQFF. In DNA form, the CDR3 reads TGTGCCAGCTCACCGAGGACTGGATCCAATGAGCAGTTCTTC. The full variable domain, its missing parts supplied by reference TRBV18 and TRBJ2-1, is NAGVMQNPRHLVRRRGQEARLRCSPMKGHSHVYWYRQLPEEGLKFMVYLQKENIIDESGMPKERFSAEFPKEGPSILRIQQVVRGDSAAYFCASSPRTGSNEQFFGPGTRLTVL.

V is TRBV10-2 and J is TRBJ1-1; D not resolved. The CDR3 runs to 14 residues. Per germline, CDR1 WSHSY and CDR2 SAAADI. The germline V and J ends were trimmed by 5 bases and 1 base, with 11 bases remaining between them. This CDR3 reads CASSITLSNTEAFF. CDR3 DNA: TGCGCCAGCAGTATTACCCTCTCGAACACTGAAGCTTTCTTT.

This clonotype was picked up many times. The chain has TRBV2 and TRBJ2-2, with D possibly TRBD1 on 5 matching bases. V was trimmed by 6 bases and J by 0 bases, leaving 8 bases between them. From germline, CDR1 is SNHLY and CDR2 FYNNEI. The CDR3 loop spans 14 amino acids. Here the CDR3 reads CASRARANTGELFF. The DNA of the CDR3 is TGTGCCAGCAGGGCCAGGGCGAACACCGGGGAGCTGTTTTTT.

In this sample, this clonotype turned up a few times. The V call is TRBV9, the J call TRBJ2-1, with TRBD2 identical over 10 bases. CDR3 length: 15 amino acids. The germline CDR1 and CDR2 sequences are SGDLS and YYNGEE. The J segment lost 12 bases and the V segment lost 0 bases, leaving 9 bases of the junction unmatched. The CDR3 DNA follows: TGTGCCAGCAGCGTAGACGCTAGCGGGGGAATGGCGCAGTTCTTC. It encodes CASSVDASGGMAQFF.

This clonotype appeared many times. V gene TRBV28 combines with J gene TRBJ1-2; D is unresolved. The CDR3 contains 14 residues. Trimming cost V 4 bases and J 2 bases, with 11 bases left between them. CDR1 MDHEN and CDR2 SYDVKM come from the germline V gene. The CDR3 here is CASSSGSYNYGYTF. For the CDR3, the DNA is TGTGCCAGCAGTTCCGGGTCCTACAACTATGGCTACACCTTC.

There are a few counts of this clonotype. This chain uses TRBV5-4 with TRBJ1-2; 10 bases line up with TRBD1. CDR3 size: 15 residues. V lost 2 bases and J lost 4; bases outside the gene matches: 5. Germline V gives CDR1 SGHNT, CDR2 YYREEE (reference sequence). The CDR3 region is CASSLDRGRLYGYTF. The CDR3 region has the DNA TGTGCCAGCAGCTTAGACAGGGGGCGCCTCTATGGCTACACCTTC.

This clonotype was seen only a few times. CDR3 residues: CATSARTGEQQPQHF. DNA of the CDR3: TGTGCCACCAGCGCCCGGACAGGGGAACAGCAGCCCCAGCATTTT. The J gene is TRBJ1-5, the V gene TRBV15; TRBD1 agrees at 9 bases. V dropped 5 bases and J dropped 7; count of bases not matched to a gene: 9. This CDR3 comprises 15 residues. Germline CDR1 LNHNV, CDR2 YYDKDF (reference sequence).

In its sample, this clonotype was seen many times. The chain carries TRBV7-2 and TRBJ2-7; D ambiguous. This CDR3 has 11 residues. From germline, CDR1 is SGHTA and CDR2 FQGNSA. V was cut by 4 bases and J by 2 bases, with 3 bases left in between. The CDR3 coding sequence is TGTGCCAGCAGCTATGCCTACGAGCAGTACTTC. Translation: CASSYAYEQYF.